This TCR beta chain derives from a study of IL-17A CD8 T cells in psoriatic arthritis synovium. Context from the whole study: The study was designed to define the phenotype, molecular profile and function of synovial IL-17A+CD8+ T cells in the pathogenesis of psoriatic arthritis.

CD3+ T cells were isolated magnetically, stimulated for 1.5 hours with PMA and ionomycin, and then labeled using IL-17A and IFNgamma cytokine secretion assays. Synovial fluid effusions were aspirated from the actively inflamed joints of patients with psoriatic arthritis. For each patient, synovial fluid served as the source from which three memory CD8+ T cell populations were isolated by sorting: Tc1 cells (IL-17A-IFNgamma+), Tc17 cells (IL-17A+) and the bulk memory fraction, allowing their TCR repertoires to be compared. The Classification of Psoriatic Arthritis Study Group (CASPAR) criteria were met by the psoriatic arthritis patients. Cytokine-secreting cells were counterstained with a viability dye and with anti-CD3, CD8, CD14 and CD4 antibodies and were sorted on a BD FACSAria. TCRbeta sequencing was performed on sorted synovial fluid CD8+ T cell subsets from three patients with psoriatic arthritis. Synovial fluid mononuclear cells were isolated with Lymphoprep and cryopreserved in liquid nitrogen before use. The medium used for cryopreservation was made up of about 50% fetal calf serum and approximately 9.5% dimethyl sulfoxide.

After DNA extraction (Qiagen), TCRbeta V-D-J rearrangements were amplified in a bias-controlled manner and then sequenced at high throughput (immunoSEQ; Adaptive Biotech). The paper's processing steps were these. Productive sequences were analyzed at sequence level using the immunoSEQ Analyzer platform. Clonality was calculated as 1 minus Pielou's evenness, with values from 0 (highly polyclonal) to 1 (monoclonal). Repertoire overlap between subsets was quantified with the Morisita index, from 0 (no similarity) to 1 (complete similarity). Entries here come from immuneACCESS through TCRdb and include only in-frame sequences with V and J called. Some clones fail to appear in such tables; in the studies checked, an unresolved V gene covers under half of the shortfall, and the cause of the remainder is unknown. Clone size and V and J calls were adopted from that table, with D and trimming inferred from the DNA. Here the sample has around 2,000 clones; roughly 72% occur a single time. The top ten clonotypes cover around 10% of the sample.

This clone was detected only a few times. There is no known antigen for this receptor. No base quality information exists; no much larger clone differs at one position. CDR1 and CDR2 (MNHNS, SASEGT) derive from the germline V gene. CDR3 length: 15 amino acids, cysteine to phenylalanine. CDR3 DNA only is kept here, 45 bases in frame from base 1. From V the trimming removes 3 bases and from J it removes 4 bases, while the gene matches leave 3 bases of the junction unaccounted for. Here is what the overall study found, with its caveats: Although over 5% of the repertoire was occupied by some individual clones, most synovial CD8+ subsets remained polyclonal. Because no psoriatic arthritis synovial tissue samples were available, cells were taken from synovial fluid instead of synovial tissue. In two patients, many Tc17 clones also appeared in the synovial Tc1 population, producing Morisita overlap indices above 0.8. Only three patients were covered by TCR sequencing, and this limited sample size was acknowledged by the authors.

Recombination joined TRBV6-1 with TRBJ2-3; the central 11 bases match TRBD2. Material: IFN-gamma+ CD8+ T cells from synovial fluid. This specimen's cell subset or site label, per the study, means: IL-17A-IFNgamma+ memory CD8+ (Tc1) cells. This clonotype was sampled from a human donor with psoriatic arthritis. The CDR3 protein sequence reads: CASSDLAGGPDTQYF. The DNA is as follows: TGTGCCAGCAGTGATTTAGCGGGAGGGCCAGATACGCAGTATTTT.